The subject of this entry is one TCR beta chain. What it binds is not known. Next came a second PCR, run for roughly 6 to 11 cycles, which used a sample-barcoded 5' primer along with a J-beta primer mix. Using its own MiXCR run on the 5' RACE reads, TCRdb lists one record per CDR3 protein. The sample carries 650,000 to 800,000 distinct CDR3 sequences, roughly 44% recorded once. These data come from a study of blood T cells in healthy people across ages. The germline V gene encodes CDR1 LGHDT and CDR2 YNNKEL (reference sequence). The CDR3 contains 13 residues. V lost 4 bases and J lost 7, with 14 bases in between. The study, taken as a whole, reports: Among T cells, TCR beta diversity per million cells dropped roughly linearly as age rose.

Specimen: blood. This TCR came from a man in his fifties or sixties in good health. This sequence joins TRBV3-1 and TRBJ2-7, with D unclear. CDR3 in amino acids: CASSPTGLGEQYF. The CDR3 nucleotides are TGTGCCAGCAGCCCTACGGGTTTGGGGGAGCAGTACTTC.